Following are 17 T cell receptor beta chains from one sample sequenced in a study of glioma-infiltrating T cells. Using RNA template, CDR3s of TCR alpha and beta were amplified with iRepertoire arm-PCR. In TCRdb, the multiplex PCR reads were re-called with MiXCR into one record per CDR3 protein. The data hold about 380,000 distinct CDR3 sequences, with around 45% observed a single time. Sequencing was carried out using glioma tissue, nonneoplastic brain tissue, or PBMCs (not recorded which). The receptors were gathered from a human donor with low-grade glioma or glioblastoma, undergoing nonglioma brain surgery, or in good health (not recorded which).

This clonotype was seen a few times. V is TRBV12-3 or TRBV12-4 and J is TRBJ2-1; D assignment may be TRBD1 or TRBD2 (9 bases each). V shed 7 bases and J shed 6 bases, with 28 bases lying between them. The CDR3 is made up of 18 amino acids. The CDR3 protein is CASISRDRVGSGSNEQFF. The CDR3, as DNA: TGTGCCAGCATCTCCCGGGACAGGGTGGGTAGCGGGAGCAATGAGCAGTTCTTC.

A remark on this clonotype: The junction departs from germline at one end; a sequencing error may be responsible. The chain employs TRBV6-1 and TRBJ2-3, with 7 nucleotides matching TRBD1. The CDR3 runs 14 residues. The germline gives CDR1 MNHNS, CDR2 SASEGT. CDR3 protein: CASSEEEGTDKQYF. In DNA form, the CDR3 reads TGTGCCAGCAGTGAAGAAGAAGGGACAGATAAGCAGTATTTT.

This clonotype was detected a few times. The V and J genes are TRBV4-2 and TRBJ2-3; no firm D call. CDR1 LGHNA and CDR2 YNFKEQ come from the germline V gene. The V gene lost 0 bases and the J gene lost 5 bases, with 6 bases spanning the gap. The CDR3 runs 13 residues. DNA for the CDR3: TGTGCCAGCAGCCAAGATAGATTAGATACGCAGTATTTT. It specifies CASSQDRLDTQYF.

The J gene is TRBJ2-2, the V gene TRBV28; 8 positions agree with TRBD1. J gave up 0 bases and V 6 bases, and 3 bases lay outside the gene matches. The CDR3 has 15 amino acids. Looked up from germline, CDR1 is MDHEN and CDR2 is SYDVKM. Here the CDR3 DNA reads TGTGCCAGCAGAGACAGGGGCCCGAACACCGGGGAGCTGTTTTTT. This sequence encodes CASRDRGPNTGELFF.

To note about this clonotype: A much more abundant neighbour one base away suggests this may be a read error. The CDR3 end shows no conserved phenylalanine or tryptophan, and so a read error is likely. J is TRBJ2-7 and V is TRBV28; D unresolved. Trimming left V 2 bases short and J 6 bases short, with 11 bases between. The germline CDR1 and CDR2 sequences are MDHEN and SYDVKM. The CDR3 consists of 13 residues. The DNA for the CDR3 is TGTGCCAGCAGTTTAAGTTCGTATGGCGAGCAGTACCTC. This encodes CASSLSSYGEQYL.

This clonotype turned up a few times. The J gene is TRBJ2-3, the V gene TRBV4-1; the match to TRBD2 covers 8 bases. Per germline, CDR1 MGHRA and CDR2 YSYEKL. Losses at the gene ends were 4 bases for V and 8 bases for J; bases not matched to a gene: 2. The CDR3 length is 12 residues. The CDR3: CASSRTSGTQYF. CDR3 bases: TGCGCCAGCAGCCGAACTAGCGGTACGCAGTATTTT.

A remark on this clonotype: At one of its ends the junction is not consistent with the germline gene, which may arise from a read error. The chain employs TRBV7-9 and TRBJ2-1; D might be TRBD1 (6 bases). The CDR3 contains 13 residues. Germline assignment: CDR1 SEHNR and CDR2 FQNEAQ (reference sequence). CDR3 bases: TGTGCCAGCAGCTTTTCAGGGGAGAATGAGAAGTTCTTC. Translated, it gives CASSFSGENEKFF.

CDR3 DNA sequence: TGTGCCAGCTCAGGGGGACAGATCATGAACACTGAAGCTTTCTTT. Translating gives CASSGGQIMNTEAFF. The V call is TRBV18, the J call TRBJ1-1, with 7 positions matching TRBD1. CDR1 is KGHSH and CDR2 is LQKENI in the germline V gene. CDR3 length: 15 residues. V trimming: 5 bases; J trimming: 0 bases; junction bases outside the gene matches: 6.

The chain is built from TRBV20-1 and TRBJ1-1, with D maybe TRBD1 (5 bases). Per germline, CDR1 DFQATT and CDR2 SNEGSKA (reference sequence). This CDR3 has 18 residues. Between the trimmed V and J ends, which lost 0 bases and 2 bases, there was a span of 22 bases. The CDR3, as DNA: TGCAGTGCTAGAGATTTCGGGGGATCGCGACGGATAAACACTGAAGCTTTCTTT. Its translation: CSARDFGGSRRINTEAFF.

This rearrangement joins TRBV10-3 to TRBJ1-2; possibly TRBD1 for D (6 bases). The CDR3 loop spans 17 amino acids. The germline V gene encodes CDR1 ENHRY and CDR2 SYGVKD. Trimming took off 2 bases at V and 5 bases at J, with 21 bases between the two ends. The CDR3 reads CAISEGGMGGPLYGYTF. DNA of the CDR3: TGTGCCATCAGTGAGGGAGGAATGGGGGGGCCCTTATATGGCTACACCTTC.

This chain uses TRBV7-8 with TRBJ1-2; tentatively, D is TRBD1 (6 bases). The CDR3 extends over 16 amino acids. Germline CDR1 and CDR2: SGHVS and FQNEAQ. V gave up 3 bases and J gave up 4 bases, with 18 bases separating them. CDR3 protein: CASSLRGRTVSYGYTF. Here the CDR3 DNA reads TGTGCCAGCAGCTTGCGGGGCAGGACAGTTAGCTATGGCTACACCTTC.

The chain carries TRBV7-6 and TRBJ2-1; TRBD2 is a possible D gene (6 bases). The CDR3 spans 15 residues. Germline CDR1 reads SGHVS; CDR2 reads FNYEAQ. Trimming shortened V by 0 bases and J by 5 bases, and 11 bases separated the two germline ends. Written as DNA, the CDR3 is TGTGCCAGCAGCTTAGCGGTGGGGGGACACAATGAGCAGTTCTTC. Its protein is CASSLAVGGHNEQFF.

The chain employs TRBV4-2 and TRBJ2-7, with D maybe TRBD2 (5 bases). Per the germline V gene, CDR1 is LGHNA and CDR2 is YNFKEQ. This CDR3 region has 14 residues. V lost 5 bases and J lost 0, with 11 bases in between. CDR3 sequence: CASSVGGFSYEQYF. Here the CDR3 DNA reads TGTGCCAGCAGCGTAGGCGGGTTCTCCTACGAGCAGTACTTC.

The gene calls are TRBV2 and TRBJ2-7; the D gene could be TRBD1 or TRBD2 (5 bases each). Germline values: CDR1 SNHLY, CDR2 FYNNEI. V lost 5 bases, J lost 9 bases, and 17 bases lay in between. The CDR3 consists of 13 residues. The CDR3 is CASSSRQSGGQYF. As DNA, the CDR3 is TGTGCCAGCAGTTCGAGACAGAGCGGCGGGCAGTACTTC.

This clonotype occurred many times. In DNA, the CDR3 is TGCAGTGTAGCGGGAGATGGAGATACGCAGTATTTT. This codes for CSVAGDGDTQYF. V gene TRBV20-1 combines with J gene TRBJ2-3; 9 nucleotides agree with TRBD2. Germline assignment: CDR1 DFQATT and CDR2 SNEGSKA (reference sequence). With V trimmed by 7 bases and J by 5 bases, 4 bases remained unmatched. The CDR3 has 12 residues.

A few counts support this clonotype. This chain uses TRBV4-1 with TRBJ1-1; 10 nucleotides align to TRBD1. The junction had 7 bases not matched to a gene; V was cut back by 5 bases and J by 4 bases. Germline V gene lookup returns CDR1 MGHRA and CDR2 YSYEKL. There are 15 residues in the CDR3. CDR3 residues: CASSLAGQGITEAFF. The CDR3 nucleotides read TGCGCCAGCAGCTTGGCGGGACAGGGGATCACTGAAGCTTTCTTT.

This clonotype was counted many times. V and J are TRBV20-1 and TRBJ2-1; D is unresolved. This CDR3 has 12 residues. V lost 0 bases to trimming and J lost 6 bases, with 6 bases between them. Germline V CDR1 and CDR2: DFQATT, SNEGSKA (reference sequence). CDR3 amino acids: CSARDISNEQFF. CDR3 DNA: TGCAGTGCTAGAGATATTAGCAATGAGCAGTTCTTC.